This T cell receptor (beta chain) was recorded in a study of blood T cell repertoires in COVID-19. The overall study: Acute and convalescent COVID-19 samples came from the United States, Italy and Spain. In each case, the material was cDNA or gDNA derived from T cells, B-cell-depleted T cells, or PBMCs.

Some clones are missing from TCRdb's copy, which holds only in-frame ones; the method was immunoSEQ multiplex PCR. The table lists about 270,000 clones, 85% to 90% of them singletons, with over 2% in the top ten. The CDR3 runs 17 residues. V gave up 3 bases and J gave up 0 bases, with 15 bases separating them. Germline CDR1 is MRHNA and CDR2 is SNTAGT. Everyone who took part was about 18 to 90 years old, and they came from 24 US areas. Two negative PCRs, clearance, or symptom resolution were required of recovered Cohort 3 donors. The TCR comes from a woman younger than 30 who had recovered from COVID-19. Sequencing was performed on PBMCs or T cells enriched from blood (not recorded which). The chain joins TRBV6-4 to TRBJ1-5, with D hard to call. The CDR3 is CASSEEETSYSNQPQHF. The DNA for the CDR3 is TGTGCCAGCAGTGAAGAGGAAACGTCCTATAGCAATCAGCCCCAGCATTTT.